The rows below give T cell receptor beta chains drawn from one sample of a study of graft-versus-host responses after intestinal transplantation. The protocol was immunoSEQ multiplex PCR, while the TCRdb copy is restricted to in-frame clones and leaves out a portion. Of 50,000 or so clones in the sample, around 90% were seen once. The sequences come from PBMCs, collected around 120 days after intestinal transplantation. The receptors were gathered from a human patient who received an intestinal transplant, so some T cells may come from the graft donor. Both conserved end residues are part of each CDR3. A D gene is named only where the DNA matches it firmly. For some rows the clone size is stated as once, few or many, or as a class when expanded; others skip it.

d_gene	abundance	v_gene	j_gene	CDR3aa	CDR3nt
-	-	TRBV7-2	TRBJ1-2	CASSLGPGLAYGYTF	TGTGCCAGCAGCTTAGGCCCAGGGCTGGCCTATGGCTACACCTTC
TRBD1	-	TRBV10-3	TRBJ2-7	CAISLQTGTYEQYF	TGTGCCATCAGTCTCCAGACAGGGACCTACGAGCAGTACTTC
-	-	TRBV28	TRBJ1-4	CASSLRPTNEKLFF	TGTGCCAGCAGTTTGCGGCCAACTAATGAAAAACTGTTTTTT
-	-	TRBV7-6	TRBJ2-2	CASSYSTGELFF	TGTGCCAGCAGCTATAGTACCGGGGAGCTGTTTTTT
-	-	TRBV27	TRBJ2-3	CASSLGPPSTDTQYF	TGTGCCAGCAGTTTAGGGCCTCCGAGCACAGATACGCAGTATTTT
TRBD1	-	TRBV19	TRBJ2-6	CASRATDRGRTGANVLTF	TGTGCCAGTAGGGCCACGGACAGGGGGCGGACTGGGGCCAACGTCCTGACTTTC
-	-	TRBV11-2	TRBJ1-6	CASSLGAHNSPLHF	TGTGCCAGCAGCTTAGGGGCCCATAATTCACCCCTCCACTTT
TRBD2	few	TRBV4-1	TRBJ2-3	CASSQDWAGATDTQYF	TGCGCCAGCAGCCAAGACTGGGCGGGAGCCACAGATACGCAGTATTTT
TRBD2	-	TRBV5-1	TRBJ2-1	CASTIGTSGYEQFF	TGCGCCAGCACCATCGGGACTAGCGGGTATGAGCAGTTCTTC
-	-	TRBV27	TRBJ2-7	CASSSPGYEQYF	TGTGCCAGCAGTTCCCCGGGGTACGAGCAGTACTTC
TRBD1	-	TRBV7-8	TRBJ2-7	CASSFNPRDRTSPSYEQYF	TGTGCCAGCAGCTTTAACCCCCGGGACAGGACCTCCCCCTCCTACGAGCAGTACTTC
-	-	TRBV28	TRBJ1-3	CASSLWVGSSGNTIYF	TGTGCCAGCAGTTTATGGGTGGGCAGCTCTGGAAACACCATATATTTT
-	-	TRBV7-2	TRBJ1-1	CASSLGRRTAGAFF	TGTGCCAGCAGCTTAGGACGCCGGACGGCCGGGGCTTTCTTT
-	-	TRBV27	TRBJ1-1	CASSLVWNTEAFF	TGTGCCAGCAGTTTAGTGTGGAACACTGAAGCTTTCTTT
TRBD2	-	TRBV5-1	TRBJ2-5	CASSPVGPSGGYQETQYF	TGCGCCAGCAGCCCCGTCGGGCCTAGCGGGGGTTACCAAGAGACCCAGTACTTC
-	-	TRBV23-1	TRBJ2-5	CASSSPVDQETQYF	TGCGCCAGCAGTTCCCCGGTTGACCAAGAGACCCAGTACTTC
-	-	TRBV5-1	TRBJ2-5	CASSPASGRGGTQYF	TGCGCCAGCAGCCCCGCGTCAGGCCGGGGTGGGACCCAGTACTTC
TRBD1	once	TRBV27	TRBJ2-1	CASSPPPGQGYNEQFF	TGTGCCAGCAGCCCCCCTCCGGGACAGGGATACAATGAGCAGTTCTTC
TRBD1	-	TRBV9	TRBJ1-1	CASSPRQGRNTEAFF	TGTGCCAGCAGCCCCCGACAGGGTCGGAACACTGAAGCTTTCTTT
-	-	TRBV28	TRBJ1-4	CASSLPPVYNEKLFF	TGTGCCAGCAGTCTTCCCCCGGTGTATAATGAAAAACTGTTTTTT
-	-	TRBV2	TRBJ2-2	CASSGTSNTGELFF	TGTGCCAGCAGTGGGACATCGAACACCGGGGAGCTGTTTTTT
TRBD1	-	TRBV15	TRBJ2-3	CATSRGTEGLRDTQYF	TGTGCCACCAGCCGTGGGACAGAGGGGCTCAGAGATACGCAGTATTTT
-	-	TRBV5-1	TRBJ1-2	CASSLSPESLGYGYTF	TGCGCCAGCAGCTTATCTCCAGAGTCACTGGGCTATGGCTACACCTTC
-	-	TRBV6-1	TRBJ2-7	CASSEGQGRGSYEQYF	TGTGCCAGCAGTGAAGGGCAGGGGAGAGGCTCCTACGAGCAGTACTTC
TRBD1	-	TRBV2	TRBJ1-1	CASTVDREAFF	TGTGCCAGCACCGTGGACAGGGAAGCTTTCTTT
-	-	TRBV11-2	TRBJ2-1	CASSLVVSLDEQFF	TGTGCCAGCAGCTTAGTAGTTAGCCTCGATGAGCAGTTCTTC
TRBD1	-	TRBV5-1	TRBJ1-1	CASRLLGTGLNTEAFF	TGCGCCAGCCGACTACTAGGGACAGGCTTGAACACTGAAGCTTTCTTT
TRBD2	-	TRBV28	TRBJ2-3	CASSLGVIAGVGDTQYF	TGTGCCAGCAGTTTAGGGGTAATAGCGGGAGTCGGGGATACGCAGTATTTT
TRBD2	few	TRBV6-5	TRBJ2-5	CASSRLAVQETQYF	TGTGCCAGCAGTAGACTAGCGGTCCAAGAGACCCAGTACTTC